The rows below give T cell receptor beta chains drawn from one sample of a study of tumor and adjacent non-tumor tissue in lung cancer. Via MiXCR, TCRdb re-called the multiplex PCR reads, giving one row per CDR3 protein. This sample has some 100,000 distinct CDR3 sequences, with over 55% found just once. Sequenced input: distant non-tumor lung tissue. The receptors here all came from a man aged 30 to 39 with non-small cell lung cancer. Each CDR3 is given with its conserved first and last residue. The D gene is left open where the match is weak. Not all rows give a size; the values are once, few, many and, for expanded clones, a class.

clone_size	d_call	j_call	v_call	cdr3_nt	cdr3_aa
.	.	TRBJ1-2	TRBV5-5	TGTGCCACCAGGTTGGATCGGACAAGCAACTATGGCTACACCTTC	CATRLDRTSNYGYTF
.	TRBD2	TRBJ2-1	TRBV6-6	TGTGCCAGCAGGGGTGGGGAGGGCCACGGGGAGCAGTTCTTC	CASRGGEGHGEQFF
.	.	TRBJ2-4	TRBV10-3	TGTGCCATCGGACCGGAAAACATTCAGTACTTC	CAIGPENIQYF
.	TRBD2	TRBJ2-2	TRBV20-1	TGCAGTGCTAGAGAATGTAGCGGGGGGGACACCGGGGAGCTTTTTTTT	CSARECSGGDTGELFF
.	.	TRBJ2-7	TRBV4-2	TGCGCCAGCAGCCAAGGATGGGGCGAGCAGTACTTC	CASSQGWGEQYF
many	.	TRBJ1-4	TRBV5-6	TGTGCCAGCAGCTCTGATACGACGATCCGGAGTAATGAAAAACTGTTTTTT	CASSSDTTIRSNEKLFF
.	.	TRBJ2-7	TRBV20-1	TGCAGTGCTCTACGACATGAGCAGGGTCACTACGAGCACTACTTC	CSALRHEQGHYEHYF
.	TRBD1	TRBJ2-5	TRBV5-4	TGTGCCAGCAGCTCCAGGGACAGGGGGCTAATGGAGACCCAGTACTTC	CASSSRDRGLMETQYF
few	.	TRBJ2-5	TRBV2	TGTGCCAGCATCCAAGAGACCCAGTACTTC	CASIQETQYF
.	TRBD1	TRBJ1-5	TRBV11-2	TGTGCCAGCAGCCATGACAGGGGGCGCGGTCAGCCCCAGCATTTT	CASSHDRGRGQPQHF
.	.	TRBJ1-6	TRBV11-2	TGTGCCAGCGGAACCAACAGCGGGAATTCACCCCTACACTTT	CASGTNSGNSPLHF
many	.	TRBJ2-5	TRBV11-2	TGTGCCAGCAGCTTAGAAAGTGGGCTTTCTAAAGAGACCCAGTACTTC	CASSLESGLSKETQYF
.	.	TRBJ2-3	TRBV6-2/TRBV6-3	TGTGCCAGCAGTCCTGTGAGGGGAGCAGATATGCAGTATTTT	CASSPVRGADMQYF
many	TRBD2	TRBJ2-3	TRBV20-1	TGCAGTGCTAGAGGCAGGGAGGGAGATACGCAGTATTTT	CSARGREGDTQYF
many	.	TRBJ2-1	TRBV12-3/TRBV12-4	TGTGCCAGCAGGAAGTACAATGAAGTGCAGTTCTTC	CASRKYNEVQFF
.	.	TRBJ2-5	TRBV20-1	TGCAGTGCTAGTTCCGCGAGGCAGACCTCCCAAGAGAGCCAGTACTTC	CSASSARQTSQESQYF
.	TRBD2	TRBJ2-1	TRBV20-1	TGCAGCGCCCTGACCGGGACTAGCGTTCTCTGTGAGCAGTTCTTC	CSALTGTSVLCEQFF
.	.	TRBJ1-2	TRBV14	TGTGCCAGCAGCCAACAGGACGAGCTACCCTATGGCTACACCTTC	CASSQQDELPYGYTF
many	TRBD1	TRBJ1-1	TRBV29-1	TGCAGCGTTGCAGGGGGCAACACTGAAGCTTTCTTT	CSVAGGNTEAFF
.	TRBD2	TRBJ2-7	TRBV19	TGTGCCAGTAAGAGACTAGCGGGAGACTACGAGCAGTACTTC	CASKRLAGDYEQYF
.	.	TRBJ2-3	TRBV6-1	TGTGCCAGCAGTGAATTGTGGTGGGGGCAGGGTGGAACAGATACGCAGTATTTT	CASSELWWGQGGTDTQYF
.	TRBD1	TRBJ2-7	TRBV11-2	TGTGCCAGCAGCCGGGGGACAGGGACTCTCGAACAGTACTTC	CASSRGTGTLEQYF
.	.	TRBJ2-1	TRBV6-5	TGTGCCAGTAGTCTAAGCGGGCCTAGTGAGCAGTTCTTC	CASSLSGPSEQFF
.	TRBD2	TRBJ2-5	TRBV11-2	TGTGCCAGCACCTTAGTCCCGGGGGGGGAGACCCAGTACTTC	CASTLVPGGETQYF
.	.	TRBJ1-1	TRBV6-6	TGTGCCGGCAGGCATACGGGGGACATTGAAACTTTCTTT	CAGRHTGDIETFF
many	.	TRBJ2-2	TRBV6-1	TGTGCCAGCAGTGAAGGAACACCTACCGGGGAGCTGTTTTTT	CASSEGTPTGELFF
.	TRBD2	TRBJ2-7	TRBV13	TGTGCCTCCCGACTAGCGGGCTACGTGCAGTACTTC	CASRLAGYVQYF
many	TRBD1	TRBJ1-1	TRBV6-2/TRBV6-3	TGTGCCAGCAGTTCCGACAGGGTGAACACTGAAGCTTTCTTT	CASSSDRVNTEAFF
many	.	TRBJ2-2	TRBV4-2	TGTGCCAGCAGATACACTGGGAACACCGGGGAGCTGTTTTTT	CASRYTGNTGELFF
.	.	TRBJ2-5	TRBV4-2	TGTGCCAGCAGCCACAGGGCCCGAGGAGAGACCCGGTACTTC	CASSHRARGETRYF
.	.	TRBJ2-5	TRBV11-2	TGTGCCAGCAGCTTACCCGAAGGAAGAAAAGAGACCCAGTACTTC	CASSLPEGRKETQYF
medium-sized	.	TRBJ2-7	TRBV11-3	TGTGCCAGCAGCTTAGGAGCTCCCTACGAGCAGTACTTC	CASSLGAPYEQYF
many	TRBD2	TRBJ2-7	TRBV4-1	TGCGCCAGCAGCTCTAGCGGGGGCCGCTCCTACGAGCAGTACTTC	CASSSSGGRSYEQYF
.	.	TRBJ2-3	TRBV4-2	TGTGCCAGCAGCCAAGAGCTAGTGGGGATACGCACAGTTACGCAGTATTTT	CASSQELVGIRTVTQYF
.	TRBD2	TRBJ2-1	TRBV11-3	TGTGCCAGCAGCTTAGAATGGTCTAGCGGGAGGCCAGGTGAGCAGTTCTTC	CASSLEWSSGRPGEQFF